The 6 T cell receptor beta chains below come from one sample, sequenced in a study of identical twins' blood T cells. TCRdb re-called the 5' RACE reads with MiXCR, one entry per CDR3 protein. This table holds a few hundred thousand distinct CDR3 sequences, roughly 30% found once. Source material: PBMCs. Every receptor here comes from a woman aged 18-49 years in good health.

The genes are TRBV20-1 and TRBJ1-1, with D maybe TRBD1 (5 bases). The CDR3 covers 17 residues. CDR1 DFQATT and CDR2 SNEGSKA come from the germline V gene (reference sequence). Trimming cost V 3 bases and J 2 bases, with 22 bases left between them. The CDR3 reads CSARYRWVEGSNTEAFF. As DNA, the CDR3 is TGCAGTGCTAGGTACAGGTGGGTAGAGGGGAGCAACACTGAAGCTTTCTTT.

The chain's CDR3 is CASSQGFGYGYTF. CDR3 in DNA: TGTGCCAGCAGCCAAGGGTTCGGCTATGGCTACACCTTC. The chain employs TRBV3-1 and TRBJ1-2; D gene ambiguous. The ends were cut back, 1 base at V and 4 bases at J, with 7 bases in the middle. CDR3 size: 13 residues. Germline lookup yields CDR1 LGHDT and CDR2 YNNKEL (reference sequence).

J is TRBJ2-7 and V is TRBV6-5, with TRBD2 matching over 10 bases. Germline V gene sequence: CDR1 MNHEY, CDR2 SVGAGI. The CDR3 is 15 amino acids. V was pared by 4 bases and J by 5 bases, with 8 bases of the junction left unmatched. The DNA of the CDR3 is TGTGCCAGCAGTTTAGCGGGGGGCCGCTGGAACGAGCAGTACTTC. Amino acids: CASSLAGGRWNEQYF.

This clonotype was detected ten times or more. The chain couples TRBV5-1 to TRBJ2-2; unclear D gene. Trimming stripped 1 base from V and 4 bases from J, with 2 bases between. This CDR3 spans 12 amino acids. Germline V gene data show CDR1 as SGHRS and CDR2 as YFSETQ. Written as DNA, the CDR3 is TGCGCCAGCAGCTTGTTCACCGGGGAGCTGTTTTTT. Translated, it gives CASSLFTGELFF.

In this sample, this clonotype turned up a few times. The chain has TRBV20-1 and TRBJ2-7; no clear D gene. Trimming took 5 bases from V and 3 from J, leaving 11 bases between them. The V gene's germline CDR1 is DFQATT and CDR2 SNEGSKA (reference sequence). The CDR3 spans 12 residues. CDR3 coding DNA: TGCAGTGCTTCCCTCGCATACTACGAGCAGTACTTC. Translated: CSASLAYYEQYF.

The chain employs TRBV5-1 and TRBJ1-4; D remains ambiguous. V lost 2 bases, J lost 7 bases, and 12 bases lay in between. Germline V gives CDR1 SGHRS, CDR2 YFSETQ. This CDR3 spans 14 amino acids. For the CDR3, the DNA is TGCGCCAGCAGCTTAATCGGCGGAGTTGAAAAACTGTTTTTT. It yields the protein CASSLIGGVEKLFF.